The entry below describes one T cell receptor beta chain. This record belongs to a study of blood T cell repertoires in COVID-19. At the level of the study: Both acute and convalescent COVID-19 samples were obtained from the United States, Italy and Spain. The analysed material was cDNA or gDNA that came from T cells, B-cell-depleted T cells, or PBMCs.

The CDR3 has 15 residues. CDR1 SNHLY and CDR2 FYNNEI come from the germline V gene. V shed 7 bases, J shed 9 bases, and the junction held 8 bases outside the gene matches. As handled by the study authors: Nucleated cell number was recorded as an estimate derived from reference gene primer amplification. Clones were sequenced by immunoSEQ multiplex PCR, and TCRdb holds only the in-frame ones, with some missing. The V and J calls and clone size are taken from that table; D and trimming were inferred from the DNA. The top ten hold about 8.7% of the sample, which has roughly 86,000 clones, about three quarters seen once.

The chain combines TRBV2 with TRBJ2-1; TRBD2 aligns across 14 bases. What was sequenced was peripheral blood. This TCR derives from a man aged 50 to 59 who had recovered from COVID-19. CDR3 protein: CASMMGLAGVSEQFF. The CDR3 DNA reads TGTGCCAGCATGATGGGACTAGCGGGAGTTAGTGAGCAGTTCTTC.